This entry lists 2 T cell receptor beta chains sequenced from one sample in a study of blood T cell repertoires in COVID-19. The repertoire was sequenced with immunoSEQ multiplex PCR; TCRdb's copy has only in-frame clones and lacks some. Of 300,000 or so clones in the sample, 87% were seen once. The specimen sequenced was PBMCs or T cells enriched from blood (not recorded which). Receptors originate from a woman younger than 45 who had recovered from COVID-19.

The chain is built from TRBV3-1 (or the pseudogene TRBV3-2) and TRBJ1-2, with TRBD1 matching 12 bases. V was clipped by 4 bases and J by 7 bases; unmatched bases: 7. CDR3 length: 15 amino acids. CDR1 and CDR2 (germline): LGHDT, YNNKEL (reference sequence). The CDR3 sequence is CASSRRDRGLSGYTF. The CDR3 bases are TGTGCCAGCAGCCGCCGGGACAGGGGGCTTAGTGGCTACACCTTC.

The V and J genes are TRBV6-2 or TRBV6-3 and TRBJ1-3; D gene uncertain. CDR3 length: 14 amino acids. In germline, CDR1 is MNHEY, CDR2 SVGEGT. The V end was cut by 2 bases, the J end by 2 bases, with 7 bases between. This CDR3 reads CASSYGQTGNTIYF. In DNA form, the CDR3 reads TGTGCCAGCAGTTACGGGCAAACTGGAAACACCATATATTTT.